This passage covers 15 T cell receptor beta chains from one sample sequenced in a study of naive and memory T cell subsets. Blood and skin TCR RNA was reverse transcribed with alpha and beta constant primers. TCRdb analysed the 5' RACE reads with MiXCR anew, one entry per CDR3 protein. The sample holds 20,000 to 25,000 distinct CDR3 sequences; about 4.4% are singletons and the top ten take 7.8%. RNA was extracted from 2.5 ml of whole blood of healthy adults. The receptor set was obtained from a male donor in good health.

This clonotype is medium-sized within its sample. This chain links TRBV27 with TRBJ1-5; tentatively, D is TRBD1 (5 bases). Per the germline V gene, CDR1 is MNHEY and CDR2 is SMNVEV (reference sequence). V gave up 2 bases and J gave up 3 bases, with 14 bases separating them. The CDR3 has 16 amino acids. This chain's CDR3 is CASSLGAGGSNQPQHF. The CDR3 DNA reads TGTGCCAGCAGTTTAGGGGCAGGAGGTTCCAATCAGCCCCAGCATTTT.

The table lists this clonotype with many counts. This chain joins TRBV29-1 and TRBJ2-7, with 9 bases that match TRBD2. There are 13 residues in the CDR3. Unmatched junction bases numbered 2, after V lost 5 bases and J lost 0 bases. Germline V gene sequence: CDR1 SQVTM, CDR2 ANQGSEA. CDR3 coding DNA: TGCAGCGTTCTAGCGGGACTCTCCTACGAGCAGTACTTC. Its protein is CSVLAGLSYEQYF.

Many counts were recorded for this clonotype. The chain couples TRBV20-1 to TRBJ2-6; 7 bases are shared with TRBD1. V gave up 7 bases and J gave up 3 bases; unmatched junction bases: 3. The CDR3 has 13 residues. Germline CDR1 is DFQATT and CDR2 is SNEGSKA (reference sequence). CDR3 DNA sequence: TGCAGTGGTCGGACAGGTGGGGCCAACGTCCTGACTTTC. Residues: CSGRTGGANVLTF.

This clonotype was seen at least ten times. CDR3 residues: CASSVGVGPMNTDTQYF. CDR3 DNA sequence: TGTGCCAGCAGCGTAGGAGTCGGCCCGATGAACACAGATACGCAGTATTTT. The V gene is TRBV9, the J gene TRBJ2-3; no definite D call. V shed 0 bases and J shed 2 bases, with 16 bases lying between them. Germline assignment: CDR1 SGDLS and CDR2 YYNGEE. This CDR3 has 17 residues.

This clonotype was observed at least ten times. This rearrangement joins TRBV7-2 to TRBJ2-7, with 8 bases lining up with TRBD2. Losses at the gene ends were 1 base for V and 4 bases for J; bases not matched to a gene: 6. The CDR3 consists of 15 residues. From germline, CDR1 is SGHTA and CDR2 FQGNSA. This CDR3 reads CASSLVTGGRYEQYF. In DNA, the CDR3 is TGTGCCAGCAGCTTAGTCACTGGCGGGAGGTACGAGCAGTACTTC.

The table lists this clonotype with many counts. The V call is TRBV11-2, the J call TRBJ2-3, with 9 bases identical to TRBD2. The V gene's germline CDR1 is SGHAT and CDR2 FQNNGV. The CDR3 sequence is 16 residues long. The ends lost 4 bases at V and 4 bases at J; junction bases unmatched: 9. The DNA for the CDR3 is TGTGCCAGCAGCTCAAGGCGGGGGGGCCTACCAGATACGCAGTATTTT. Translated, it gives CASSSRRGGLPDTQYF.

The chain carries TRBV6-2 or TRBV6-3 and TRBJ2-1; D unresolved. The CDR3 loop spans 13 amino acids. V lost 7 bases to trimming and J lost 7 bases, with 14 bases between them. CDR1 MNHEY and CDR2 SVGEGT come from the germline V gene. The CDR3 DNA is TGTGCCAGCACCCTGATAAAAAAAAATGAGCAGTTCTTC. Its translation: CASTLIKKNEQFF.

This clonotype appeared many times. The rearrangement uses TRBV29-1 and TRBJ2-1; the D call may be TRBD1 or TRBD2 (5 bases each). The CDR3 length is 16 residues. Trimming took 4 bases from V and 2 from J, leaving 18 bases between them. CDR1 and CDR2 (germline): SQVTM, ANQGSEA. The CDR3 region is CSVVSSGPEAYNEQFF. As DNA, the CDR3 is TGCAGCGTTGTCTCTTCGGGACCCGAGGCCTACAATGAGCAGTTCTTC.

By sample fraction, this clonotype is medium-sized. In DNA form, the CDR3 reads TGTGCCAGCAGTGAGCGGGGGGGCACAGATACGCAGTATTTT. Translated, it gives CASSERGGTDTQYF. The rearrangement links TRBV6-4 to TRBJ2-3; 8 nucleotides agree with TRBD2. The germline V gene encodes CDR1 MRHNA and CDR2 SNTAGT. Unmatched junction bases numbered 0, after V lost 3 bases and J lost 1 base. The CDR3 length is 14 residues.

This clonotype was counted at least ten times. This sequence joins TRBV19 and TRBJ1-5; possibly TRBD1 for D (5 bases). Germline-derived CDR1 and CDR2 are LNHDA and SQIVND (reference sequence). CDR3 length: 12 amino acids. Trimming shortened V by 9 bases and J by 4 bases, and 10 bases separated the two germline ends. As DNA, the CDR3 is TGTGCCAGCCTGGGGGGGAATCAGCCCCAGCATTTT. It specifies CASLGGNQPQHF. The whole variable domain, remainder taken from reference TRBV19 and TRBJ1-5, is DGGITQSPKYLFRKEGQNVTLSCEQNLNHDAMYWYRQDPGQGLRLIYYSQIVNDFQKGDIAEGYSVSREKKESFPLTVTSAQKNPTAFYLCASLGGNQPQHFGDGTRLSIL.

This clonotype has at least ten counts. The chain joins TRBV11-1 to TRBJ1-2; 7 nucleotides line up with TRBD1. This CDR3 comprises 17 residues. Germline V gene sequence: CDR1 SGHAT, CDR2 FQDESV (reference sequence). J was trimmed by 4 bases and V by 5 bases; bases with no gene match: 16. The CDR3 coding sequence is TGTGCCAGCAGCCGGACAACAGGGGAGGGCGCAGTCTATGGCTACACCTTC. It yields the protein CASSRTTGEGAVYGYTF.

This clonotype was detected ten times or more. The chain couples TRBV29-1 to TRBJ2-7, with 15 bases matching TRBD2. The CDR3 is made up of 16 amino acids. V trimming: 5 bases; J trimming: 5 bases; junction bases outside the gene matches: 10. Germline CDR1 reads SQVTM; CDR2 reads ANQGSEA. Here the CDR3 reads CSVRPGLAGGGHEQYF. The CDR3 DNA follows: TGCAGCGTTCGACCGGGACTAGCGGGAGGAGGCCACGAGCAGTACTTC.

This clonotype was detected ten times or more. The chain couples TRBV6-5 to TRBJ1-2, with 9 bases identical to TRBD1. V was clipped by 0 bases and J by 8 bases; unmatched bases: 7. The CDR3 totals 15 residues. Germline V CDR1 and CDR2: MNHEY, SVGAGI. CDR3 in DNA: TGTGCCAGCAGTTACTCGACTTTAGGGACAGGGGGCTACACCTTC. Translation gives CASSYSTLGTGGYTF.

This clonotype showed up many times. The chain combines TRBV6-6 with TRBJ2-7; 8 nucleotides line up with TRBD1. This CDR3 region has 14 residues. V gave up 5 bases and J gave up 3 bases; unmatched junction bases: 6. CDR1 is MNHNY and CDR2 is SVGAGI in the germline V gene (reference sequence). The CDR3 protein is CASSRRDRYYEQYF. CDR3 nucleotide sequence: TGTGCCAGCAGTCGCCGGGACAGGTACTACGAGCAGTACTTC.

This clonotype appeared many times. The chain carries TRBV29-1 and TRBJ2-1; D is possibly TRBD2 (5 bases). The V end lost 7 bases, the J end lost 2 bases, and 15 bases lay between the germline ends. The germline V gene has CDR1 SQVTM and CDR2 ANQGSEA. This CDR3 region has 14 residues. CDR3 coding DNA: TGCAGCGCCCTCCTAGGACTTACCTACAATGAGCAGTTCTTC. The encoded protein is CSALLGLTYNEQFF.